The next 24 T cell receptor beta chains were all read from a single sample in a study of blood T cell repertoires in COVID-19. The protocol was immunoSEQ multiplex PCR, while the TCRdb copy is restricted to in-frame clones and leaves out a portion. The profile shows about 200,000 clones, 70% to 90% of them singletons. Source material: peripheral blood. The origin of the receptors is a man aged 45-65 years with COVID-19, enrolled during active disease.

This chain joins TRBV4-1 and TRBJ2-3; 11 bases agree with TRBD2. Losses at the gene ends were 1 base for V and 2 bases for J; bases not matched to a gene: 8. CDR3 size: 18 residues. CDR1 MGHRA and CDR2 YSYEKL come from the germline V gene. CDR3 residues: CASSQGAGTSGFTDTQYF. The CDR3 DNA reads as TGCGCCAGCAGCCAAGGGGCCGGGACTAGCGGCTTCACAGATACGCAGTATTTT.

The chain uses TRBV3-1 (or the pseudogene TRBV3-2) and TRBJ2-7; D gene unclear. Deletions cut 0 bases from V and 3 bases from J, with 12 bases between. CDR1 is LGHDT and CDR2 is YNNKEL in the germline V gene (reference sequence). This CDR3 contains 15 residues. In DNA, the CDR3 is TGTGCCAGCAGCCAAGATGGGCAGGTAGGCTACGAGCAGTACTTC. Translation: CASSQDGQVGYEQYF.

The V and J genes are TRBV27 and TRBJ2-3; 7 nucleotides match TRBD1. This CDR3 is built from 16 residues. Germline assignment: CDR1 MNHEY and CDR2 SMNVEV (reference sequence). Trimming removed 1 base from V and 4 bases from J; junction bases left unmatched: 8. CDR3 DNA: TGTGCCAGCAGTTTATTGGGCCTGACAGGGCCAGATACGCAGTATTTT. Translated: CASSLLGLTGPDTQYF.

The J gene is TRBJ2-3, the V gene TRBV11-2; D unresolved. This CDR3 region has 15 residues. Germline CDR1 reads SGHAT; CDR2 reads FQNNGV. V lost 1 base to trimming and J lost 2 bases, with 10 bases between them. The CDR3 reads CASSLVGSFTDTQYF. The DNA of the CDR3 is TGTGCCAGCAGCTTAGTGGGTAGCTTCACAGATACGCAGTATTTT.

The chain uses TRBV3-1 (or the pseudogene TRBV3-2) and TRBJ2-1, with D perhaps TRBD1 (5 bases). Germline V gene lookup returns CDR1 LGHDT and CDR2 YNNKEL (reference sequence). V was pared by 2 bases and J by 4 bases, with 15 bases between. The CDR3 is made up of 16 amino acids. The CDR3: CASSQKPRTSYNEQFF. The DNA for the CDR3 is TGTGCCAGCAGCCAAAAACCCCGGACAAGTTACAATGAGCAGTTCTTC.

This chain connects TRBV7-9 to TRBJ2-7; D perhaps matches TRBD2 (5 bases). CDR1 SEHNR and CDR2 FQNEAQ come from the germline V gene (reference sequence). The CDR3 sequence is 15 residues long. Trimming shortened V by 3 bases and J by 2 bases, and 14 bases separated the two germline ends. The CDR3 DNA follows: TGTGCCAGCAGCTTCCAGCGGACCCCCCCCTACGAGCAGTACTTC. The encoded protein is CASSFQRTPPYEQYF.

The chain recombines TRBV6-6 with TRBJ1-5; 10 bases line up with TRBD1. Per the germline V gene, CDR1 is MNHNY and CDR2 is SVGAGI (reference sequence). CDR3 length: 16 amino acids. The junction had 6 bases not matched to a gene; V was cut back by 4 bases and J by 3 bases. CDR3 sequence reads: CASSSTGTGVNQPQHF. CDR3 coding DNA: TGTGCCAGCAGTTCAACAGGGACAGGGGTCAATCAGCCCCAGCATTTT.

The chain recombines TRBV21-1 with TRBJ2-3; TRBD2, the table's D call, was not compared with the DNA. TRBV21-1 is reported as a pseudogene. There are 16 residues in the CDR3. The CDR3 region has the DNA TGTGCCAGCAGCAAAGTCAATAGCGGGAGCCCAGATACGCAGTATTTT. The encoded protein is CASSKVNSGSPDTQYF.

The V and J genes are TRBV14 and TRBJ1-5, with 7 bases identical to TRBD1. This CDR3 has 17 amino acids. Germline V lookup: CDR1 SGHDN, CDR2 FVKESK. V shed 0 bases and J 3 bases; nucleotides not matched to a gene: 8. CDR3 nucleotides: TGTGCCAGCAGCCAAGATACGACGGACAGGATCAATCAGCCCCAGCATTTT. It codes for CASSQDTTDRINQPQHF.

This clone is a singleton in its sample. This rearrangement joins TRBV28 to TRBJ1-6; D unclear. The germline CDR1 and CDR2 sequences are MDHEN and SYDVKM. This CDR3 is 14 amino acids long. In nucleotides, the CDR3 is TGTGCAGCTGGTGGGAGCTCCTATAATTCACCCCTCCACTTT. It translates to CAAGGSSYNSPLHF.

The chain employs TRBV5-1 and TRBJ2-7, with 8 nucleotides matching TRBD2. CDR1 SGHRS and CDR2 YFSETQ come from the germline V gene. The CDR3 is 16 residues long. V trimming: 0 bases; J trimming: 4 bases; junction bases outside the gene matches: 9. CDR3 sequence reads: CASSLDTGLVDYEQYF. CDR3 bases: TGCGCCAGCAGCTTGGATACGGGACTAGTTGATTACGAGCAGTACTTC.

The chain links TRBV5-4 to TRBJ2-2; 11 bases match TRBD2. The CDR3 consists of 17 residues. V dropped 0 bases and J dropped 8; count of bases not matched to a gene: 9. Germline V lookup: CDR1 SGHNT, CDR2 YYREEE (reference sequence). The CDR3 DNA follows: TGTGCCAGCAGCTTGGGGGAACTAGCGGGAGCGGGAGGGGAGCTGTTTTTT. This codes for CASSLGELAGAGGELFF.

The rearrangement uses TRBV21-1 and TRBJ2-5; TRBD2 was called by the table and not checked on the DNA. TRBV21-1 is designated a pseudogene. This CDR3 is built from 12 residues. The CDR3 region is CASRILWETQYF. Here the CDR3 DNA reads TGTGCCAGCAGAATACTGTGGGAGACCCAGTACTTC.

This clone was seen only once. The chain uses TRBV7-7 and TRBJ2-5; 11 nucleotides line up with TRBD2. CDR3 size: 12 residues. The germline gives CDR1 SSHAT, CDR2 FNYEAQ (reference sequence). The CDR3 DNA follows: TGTGCTACCCTAGCGGGAGGACAGACCCAGTACTTC. It is translated as CATLAGGQTQYF.

This clone was seen only once. The chain couples TRBV5-4 to TRBJ2-2; 10 bases are a match to TRBD2. V shed 1 base and J 6 bases; nucleotides not matched to a gene: 6. The CDR3 totals 16 residues. From germline, CDR1 is SGHNT and CDR2 YYREEE (reference sequence). DNA of the CDR3: TGTGCCAGCAGCTTGAGAAGCGGGGGGGCTCCCGGGGAGCTGTTTTTT. Amino acid sequence: CASSLRSGGAPGELFF.

Only a few counts were recorded for this clone. The chain links TRBV19 to TRBJ1-2; tentative D call: TRBD1 (5 bases). Germline V CDR1 and CDR2: LNHDA, SQIVND (reference sequence). V was cut by 7 bases and J by 5 bases, with 11 bases left in between. This CDR3 is built from 12 residues. In nucleotides, the CDR3 is TGTGCCAGTAAGGCAGGGCTATATGGCTACACCTTC. Its translation: CASKAGLYGYTF.

This chain joins TRBV5-1 and TRBJ1-5, with D perhaps matching TRBD1 (5 bases). V was trimmed by 3 bases and J by 1 base, leaving 23 bases between them. Germline V CDR1 and CDR2: SGHRS, YFSETQ. This CDR3 is 19 amino acids long. CDR3 nucleotides: TGCGCCAGCAGCTCCGGGTTGAGGGCCGGAGGGGCGAGCAATCAGCCCCAGCATTTT. Residues: CASSSGLRAGGASNQPQHF.

The chain links TRBV7-2 to TRBJ2-7; 10 nucleotides agree with TRBD2. This CDR3 is 16 amino acids long. Germline values: CDR1 SGHTA, CDR2 FQGNSA. The V gene end was trimmed by 5 bases and the J gene end by 2 bases; junction bases not matched to a gene: 9. DNA for the CDR3: TGTGCCAGCAGCCGCCTCAGCGGGAGGGGAACCTACGAGCAGTACTTC. This gives the protein CASSRLSGRGTYEQYF. Complete variable domain (other parts from reference TRBV7-2 and TRBJ2-7): GAGVSQSPSNKVTEKGKDVELRCDPISGHTALYWYRQSLGQGLEFLIYFQGNSAPDKSGLPSDRFSAERTGGSVSTLTIQRTQQEDSAVYLCASSRLSGRGTYEQYFGPGTRLTVT.

V usage is TRBV18 and J usage is TRBJ2-1, with D tentatively TRBD2 (5 bases). Deletions cut 5 bases from V and 4 bases from J, with 15 bases between. CDR1 and CDR2 (germline): KGHSH, LQKENI. CDR3 size: 15 residues. CDR3 sequence: CASSEGKGGYNEQFF. DNA for the CDR3: TGTGCCAGCTCAGAGGGAAAAGGAGGTTACAATGAGCAGTTCTTC.

This clone was detected once. This rearrangement joins TRBV25-1 to TRBJ2-2, with 7 bases lining up with TRBD1. CDR1 and CDR2 from the germline V gene are MGHDK and SYGVNS. The CDR3 runs 16 residues. Germline trimming cut 3 bases from V and 8 bases from J; bases unmatched to any gene: 12. The CDR3 DNA is TGTGCCAGCAGTGACCCCGGGACAGCGTCCAGAGGGGAGCTGTTTTTT. Translating it yields CASSDPGTASRGELFF.

The genes are TRBV9 and TRBJ2-4, with TRBD1 matching 9 bases. The CDR3 totals 17 residues. CDR1 is SGDLS and CDR2 is YYNGEE in the germline V gene. V was pared by 0 bases and J by 2 bases, with 6 bases of the junction left unmatched. CDR3 bases: TGTGCCAGCAGCGTAGCTGGGACAGGGTTAACCAAAAACATTCAGTACTTC. It encodes CASSVAGTGLTKNIQYF. The full variable domain, with the rest looked up from reference TRBV9 and TRBJ2-4, is DSGVTQTPKHLITATGQRVTLRCSPRSGDLSVYWYQQSLDQGLQFLIQYYNGEERAKGNILERFSAQQFPDLHSELNLSSLELGDSALYFCASSVAGTGLTKNIQYFGAGTRLSVL.

The chain couples TRBV27 to TRBJ2-5; a possible D gene is TRBD2 (6 bases). The germline gives CDR1 MNHEY, CDR2 SMNVEV (reference sequence). This CDR3 is built from 12 residues. V was cut by 6 bases and J by 5 bases, with 10 bases left in between. The CDR3 DNA sequence: TGTGCCAGCAGGGGCGCGGGGGAGACCCAGTACTTC. Amino acid sequence: CASRGAGETQYF.

The chain couples TRBV6-5 to TRBJ2-5, with TRBD2 matching 14 bases. The CDR3 runs 16 residues. From germline, CDR1 is MNHEY and CDR2 SVGAGI. Trimming took 4 bases from V and 6 from J; bases not matched to a gene: 7. The CDR3 DNA reads TGTGCCAGCAGTTCCCGACTAGCGGGGGGGCTGAAGACCCAGTACTTC. It specifies CASSSRLAGGLKTQYF.

At least ten counts were recorded for this clone. The chain links TRBV7-2 to TRBJ1-2; D remains unclear. CDR3 length equals 13 residues. V gave up 1 base and J gave up 14 bases, with 17 bases separating them. Germline CDR1 and CDR2: SGHTA and FQGNSA. The CDR3: CASSLGASEGKTF. CDR3 nucleotide sequence: TGTGCCAGCAGCTTAGGGGCTTCGGAAGGAAAAACCTTC.